This T cell receptor (beta chain) was recovered during a study of Ad26.COV2.S vaccination and SARS-CoV-2 variants. Study-wide background: A participant enrolled in the COV1001 Ad26.COV2.S trial arm provided the sample. Recipients of Ad26.COV2.S got it intramuscularly, once or twice 56 days apart. Findings and caveats of the study: Vaccine and placebo groups showed comparable non-spike TCR breadth.

Worth noting for this clone: Its antigen is not identified.

Treatment: roughly 19 received Ad26.COV2.S at low or high dose, single or two shots; roughly five received placebo; per-sample allocation not given. Collection of the samples took place on day 63 after the first injection of vaccine or placebo. Donor was an adult aged 18-55 years in Boston. This CDR3 has 14 amino acids. The V gene's germline CDR1 is LGHNA and CDR2 YSLEER. V gave up 0 bases and J gave up 0 bases, with 6 bases separating them. TCRdb's copy holds only in-frame clones and misses some; the assay was immunoSEQ multiplex PCR. The sample holds approximately 350,000 clones, 83% seen once. The input for sequencing was peripheral blood, taken in a trial of Ad26.COV2.S vaccine versus placebo. This chain links TRBV4-3 with TRBJ2-7; a weak D match, TRBD1 (5 bases). This receptor was taken from a person between 18 and 65 years old who received the Ad26.COV2.S COVID-19 vaccine or a placebo. In DNA form, the CDR3 reads TGCGCCAGCAGCCAAGAACAGGACTCCTACGAGCAGTACTTC. The encoded protein is CASSQEQDSYEQYF.